The rows below give T cell receptor beta chains drawn from one sample of a study of blood T cells in healthy people across ages. TCRdb ran MiXCR on the 5' RACE reads and lists one entry per CDR3 protein. The table has about 1.6 million distinct CDR3 sequences, roughly 30% seen once. The material sequenced was blood. These receptors were obtained from a woman younger than 45 in good health. The CDR3 runs from the conserved cysteine through the conserved F or W. D genes are given only for firm matches. Some rows mark clone size as missing; the rest say once, few, many or name a class of expanded clone.

clone_size	d_call	v_call	j_call	cdr3_nt	cdr3_aa
many	TRBD1	TRBV13	TRBJ2-7	TGTGCCAGCAGCTTACAGGGGGCCGCCTACGAGCAGTACTTC	CASSLQGAAYEQYF
few	TRBD1	TRBV5-1	TRBJ1-2	TGCGCCAGCAGATTTGAGGGGGCGAGTGGCTACACCTTC	CASRFEGASGYTF
.	TRBD1	TRBV20-1	TRBJ2-7	TGTAGTGCTAGGGACAGCCGTGACGAGCAGTACTTC	CSARDSRDEQYF
.	.	TRBV30	TRBJ1-1	TGTGCCTGGAGTGCAGGGCACTGGGCTGAAGCTTTCTTT	CAWSAGHWAEAFF
.	TRBD1	TRBV7-9	TRBJ2-5	TGTGCCAGCAGCCCCGGGACAGGGTACACAGGCTACGAGGGGCAGTACTTC	CASSPGTGYTGYEGQYF
many	.	TRBV20-1	TRBJ2-7	TGCAGTGCTCTCGCCCAACATTGGGGGGAGCAGTACTTC	CSALAQHWGEQYF
.	.	TRBV25-1	TRBJ2-1	TGTACCAGCAGTGAGACAGAAAAAGAGACCCAGTTCTTC	CTSSETEKETQFF
.	TRBD2	TRBV27	TRBJ2-7	TGTGCCAGCAGTTCTGGGACTAACGGGAAGTACGAGCAGTACTTC	CASSSGTNGKYEQYF
.	TRBD2	TRBV7-2	TRBJ2-5	TGTGCCAGCAGCTCCCGGACTAGCGGGGGAAAAGAGACCCAGTACTTC	CASSSRTSGGKETQYF
many	.	TRBV11-1	TRBJ1-2	TGTGCCAGCAGTCAGACATCTAACTATGGCTACACCTTC	CASSQTSNYGYTF
few	.	TRBV18	TRBJ1-1	TGTGCCAGCTTTAGAAGGGCGAACACTGAAGCTTTCTTT	CASFRRANTEAFF
many	.	TRBV6-1	TRBJ1-2	TGTGCCAGCAGTCCGCAGGCCTTTCGGGGCTACACCTTC	CASSPQAFRGYTF
few	.	TRBV5-6	TRBJ2-7	TGTGCCAGCAGCTTGTTTTCCCCTTCCCGCGAGCAGTACTTC	CASSLFSPSREQYF
few	.	TRBV20-1	TRBJ1-4	TGCAGTGCTAGAGATCCGGCAGGGATTGAAAAACTGTTTTTT	CSARDPAGIEKLFF
.	.	TRBV7-9	TRBJ2-1	TGTGCCAGCAGCTCAACGACCGTCGGCTTTGATGAGCAGTTCTTC	CASSSTTVGFDEQFF
few	.	TRBV6-6	TRBJ2-1	TGTGCCAGCAGTTACTCCGGGGAGTGGAATGAGCAGTTCTTC	CASSYSGEWNEQFF
many	.	TRBV12-3/TRBV12-4	TRBJ2-1	TGTGCCAGCAGTTTGGGCGGCCCGCCTTACAATGAGCAGTTCTTC	CASSLGGPPYNEQFF
few	.	TRBV20-1	TRBJ2-7	TGCAGTGCCCTAGAGGGTGAATCACCCTCCTACGAGCAGTACTTC	CSALEGESPSYEQYF
few	TRBD2	TRBV10-3	TRBJ2-3	TGTGCCATCAGTGAGAGTCGCGCGGGAGAGGTGGATACGCAGTATTTT	CAISESRAGEVDTQYF
few	TRBD2	TRBV12-3/TRBV12-4	TRBJ2-7	TGTGCCAGCAGCCTAACCACTAGCGAGTACGAGCAGTACTTC	CASSLTTSEYEQYF
few	TRBD1	TRBV24-1	TRBJ2-7	TGTGCCACCAGTGATTTCCGACAGGGAGCCTACGAGCAGTACTTC	CATSDFRQGAYEQYF
.	.	TRBV5-6	TRBJ2-7	TGTGCCAGCAGCTCCGAACTAGGCGAAGCTTATTACGAGCAGTACTTC	CASSSELGEAYYEQYF
.	.	TRBV7-8	TRBJ2-3	TGTGCCAGCAGCTTGCCTAGCGACGGAGAGGACACAGATACGCAGTATTTT	CASSLPSDGEDTDTQYF
.	.	TRBV6-1	TRBJ2-7	TGTGCCAGCGCCCATGGCAGGGCCTACGAGCAGTACTTC	CASAHGRAYEQYF
.	TRBD2	TRBV4-1	TRBJ2-5	TGCGCCAGCAGCCAGACCAGCGGGGGTCCCCAAAGGCTGAAGACCCAGTACTTC	CASSQTSGGPQRLKTQYF
many	.	TRBV10-3	TRBJ1-5	TGTGCCATCAGTGAGTCGAGCAATCAGCCCCAGCATTTT	CAISESSNQPQHF
.	.	TRBV27	TRBJ2-5	TGTGCCAGCAGTTCGGCATGGTCGGAAGAGACCCAGTACTTC	CASSSAWSEETQYF
.	.	TRBV11-2	TRBJ2-1	TGTGCCAGCAGCCCCCTGGGCGCCGGGTCCTACAATGAGCAGTTCTTC	CASSPLGAGSYNEQFF
.	.	TRBV21-1	TRBJ1-5	TGTGCCAGCAACGTGGGGTTCCCCAGGGAGGATAGGAATCAGCCCCAGCATTTT	CASNVGFPREDRNQPQHF
few	.	TRBV3-1	TRBJ2-3	TGTGCCAGCAGCCCTGGGTTTGAGGCGGGGCATGTCGATACGCAGTATTTT	CASSPGFEAGHVDTQYF
.	.	TRBV10-2	TRBJ1-1	TGCGCCAGCACCGGTACGGGGAAGACCATGAACACTGAAACTTTCTTT	CASTGTGKTMNTETFF
many	.	TRBV29-1	TRBJ2-1	TGCAGCGTCAGCGGCGGCCTCAATGAGCAGTTCTTC	CSVSGGLNEQFF
.	.	TRBV7-7	TRBJ2-5	TGTGCCAGCAGTCCCTTTAGCGGTAACGGGGACAAGACCCAGTACTTC	CASSPFSGNGDKTQYF
.	TRBD1	TRBV15	TRBJ2-1	TGTGCCACCAGCCCCGGGACAGGGGTTTCGCTTGAGCAGTTCTTC	CATSPGTGVSLEQFF
.	TRBD1	TRBV6-4	TRBJ1-3	TGTGCCAGCAGCTCCGGGACAGGGCCTGGAAACACCATATATTTT	CASSSGTGPGNTIYF
.	TRBD1	TRBV7-8	TRBJ2-7	TGTGCCAGCAAACCGGGACAGGCGGCCTACGAGCAGTACTTC	CASKPGQAAYEQYF
.	TRBD1	TRBV18	TRBJ2-3	TGTGCCAGCTCACCCCTGACAGGGGCCGGCACAGATACGCAGTATTTT	CASSPLTGAGTDTQYF
.	.	TRBV28	TRBJ2-5	TGTGCCAGCAGTTTACCGAAAGGATACCAAGAGACCCAGTACTTC	CASSLPKGYQETQYF
few	.	TRBV9	TRBJ1-1	TGTGCCAGCAGCGCACGATTGGAGGGGAACACTGAAGCTTTCTTT	CASSARLEGNTEAFF
.	.	TRBV7-6	TRBJ2-1	TGTGCCAGCAGCCACAACTCCTACAATGAGCAGTTCTTC	CASSHNSYNEQFF
many	.	TRBV7-2	TRBJ1-5	TGTGCCAGCAGCTCATGGGGCGGCAATAGCAATCAGCCCCAGCATTTT	CASSSWGGNSNQPQHF
.	TRBD1	TRBV27	TRBJ1-6	TGTGCCAGCAGTACCCGTCTCAGGGGGCGGTATTCACCCCTCCACTTT	CASSTRLRGRYSPLHF
many	.	TRBV20-1	TRBJ1-6	TGCAGTGCCCCCGGGGGATCCTATAATTCACCCCTCCACTTT	CSAPGGSYNSPLHF
.	TRBD2	TRBV5-1	TRBJ2-1	TGCGCCAGCAGCGAGCCTAGCGGGAGTTACAATGAGCAGTTCTTC	CASSEPSGSYNEQFF
.	.	TRBV20-1	TRBJ1-2	TGCAGTGCTAGAGTGAAGGATAAGGGCTACACCTTC	CSARVKDKGYTF
.	.	TRBV6-1	TRBJ2-3	TGTGCCAGCAGTGAAATGGGTAGGGCTAGCAAGGACACAGATACGCAGTATTTT	CASSEMGRASKDTDTQYF
few	TRBD2	TRBV7-6	TRBJ2-1	TGTGCCAGCAGCTTAGTAGGGACTAGCGGGGGGAGCTCCTACAATGAGCAGTTCTTC	CASSLVGTSGGSSYNEQFF
.	.	TRBV14	TRBJ2-1	TGTGCCAGCAGCCCGAAGGGACTCCTTATAGCCCGTGAGCAGTTCTTC	CASSPKGLLIAREQFF
few	.	TRBV6-1	TRBJ1-6	TGTGCCAGCCTAGACAGGACTTCACCCCTCCACTTT	CASLDRTSPLHF
.	.	TRBV6-5	TRBJ2-3	TGTGCCAGCAATTCTAGCTCGGATACGCAGTATTTT	CASNSSSDTQYF
.	TRBD2	TRBV20-1	TRBJ2-1	TGCAGTGCTAGGGACCGAACTCGCGGGAGGGCTAGGAATGAGCAGTTCTTC	CSARDRTRGRARNEQFF
few	TRBD2	TRBV20-1	TRBJ2-3	TGCAGTGCTAACAAAGGGACTAGCGGCAGCACAGATACGCAGTATTTT	CSANKGTSGSTDTQYF
.	.	TRBV29-1	TRBJ2-1	TGCAGCATTCCGACGAGTCGACAGGACAATAAGCAGTTCTTC	CSIPTSRQDNKQFF
many	.	TRBV4-1	TRBJ2-3	TGCGCCAGCAGCCAAGAGGGAACGGGAAAAGAAAGCGAGTATTTT	CASSQEGTGKESEYF
.	TRBD2	TRBV5-1	TRBJ2-7	TGCGCCAGCAGCTTGAGCGGGAGAGAGAGCGAGCAGTACTTC	CASSLSGRESEQYF
few	TRBD1	TRBV6-2/TRBV6-3	TRBJ2-5	TGTGCCAGTACACTACTCGGACAGGGCCAAGAGACCCAGTACTTC	CASTLLGQGQETQYF
few	TRBD1	TRBV7-7	TRBJ2-5	TGTGCCAGCAGCTTAGCTGGACAGGGGGCAGAGACCCAGTACTTC	CASSLAGQGAETQYF